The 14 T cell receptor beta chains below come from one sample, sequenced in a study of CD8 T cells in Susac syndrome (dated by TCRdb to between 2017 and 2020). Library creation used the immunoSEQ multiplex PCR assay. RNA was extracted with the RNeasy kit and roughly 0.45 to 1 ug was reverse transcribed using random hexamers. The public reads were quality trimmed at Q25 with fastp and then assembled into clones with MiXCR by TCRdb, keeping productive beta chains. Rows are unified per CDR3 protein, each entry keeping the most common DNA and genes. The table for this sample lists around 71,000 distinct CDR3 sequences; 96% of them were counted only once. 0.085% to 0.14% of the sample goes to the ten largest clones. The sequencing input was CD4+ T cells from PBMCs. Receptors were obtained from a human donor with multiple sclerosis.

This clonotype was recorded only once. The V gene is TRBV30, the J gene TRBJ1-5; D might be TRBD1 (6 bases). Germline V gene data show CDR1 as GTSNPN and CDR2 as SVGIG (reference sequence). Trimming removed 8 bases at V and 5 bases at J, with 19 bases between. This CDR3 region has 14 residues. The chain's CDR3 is CALNGPEGDQPQHF. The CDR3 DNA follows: TGTGCCCTCAATGGGCCTGAGGGGGATCAGCCCCAGCATTTT.

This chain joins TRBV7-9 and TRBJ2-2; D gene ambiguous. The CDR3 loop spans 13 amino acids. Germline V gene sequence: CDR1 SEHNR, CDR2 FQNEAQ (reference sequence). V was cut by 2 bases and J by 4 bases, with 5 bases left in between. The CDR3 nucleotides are TGTGCCAGCAGCTTACAGGTCACCGGGGAGCTGTTTTTT. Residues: CASSLQVTGELFF.

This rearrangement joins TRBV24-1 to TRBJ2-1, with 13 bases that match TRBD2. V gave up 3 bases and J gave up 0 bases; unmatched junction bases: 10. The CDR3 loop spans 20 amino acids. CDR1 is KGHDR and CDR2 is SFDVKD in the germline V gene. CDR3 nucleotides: TGTGCCACCAGTGATCCGCGGACTAGCGGGGGCCAAAGCTCCTACAATGAGCAGTTCTTC. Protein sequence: CATSDPRTSGGQSSYNEQFF.

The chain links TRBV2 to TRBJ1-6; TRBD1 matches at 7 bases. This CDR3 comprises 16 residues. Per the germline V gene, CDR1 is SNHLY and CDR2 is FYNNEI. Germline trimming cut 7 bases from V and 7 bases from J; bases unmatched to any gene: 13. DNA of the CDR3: TGTGCCAGCATCTATGGACAGGACTGGAAAAATTCACCCCTCCACTTT. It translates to CASIYGQDWKNSPLHF.

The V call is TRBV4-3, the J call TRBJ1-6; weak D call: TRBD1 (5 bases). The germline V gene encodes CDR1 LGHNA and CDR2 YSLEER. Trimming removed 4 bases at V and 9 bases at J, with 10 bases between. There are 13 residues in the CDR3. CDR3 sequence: CASSRSQGSPLHF. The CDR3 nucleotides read TGCGCCAGCAGCCGGAGCCAGGGTTCACCCCTCCACTTT.

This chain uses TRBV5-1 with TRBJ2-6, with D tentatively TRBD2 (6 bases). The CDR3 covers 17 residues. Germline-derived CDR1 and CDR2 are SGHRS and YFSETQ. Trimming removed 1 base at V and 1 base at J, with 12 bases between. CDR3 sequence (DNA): TGCGCCAGCAGCTTGACCGGGGGTGTATCTGGGGCCAACGTCCTGACTTTC. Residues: CASSLTGGVSGANVLTF.

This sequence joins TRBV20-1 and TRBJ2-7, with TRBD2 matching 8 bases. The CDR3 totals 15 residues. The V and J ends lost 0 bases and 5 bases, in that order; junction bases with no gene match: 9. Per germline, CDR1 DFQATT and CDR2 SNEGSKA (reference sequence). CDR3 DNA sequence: TGCAGTGCTAGAGACGGACTAGCTGGTCGGAACGAGCAGTACTTC. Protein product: CSARDGLAGRNEQYF.

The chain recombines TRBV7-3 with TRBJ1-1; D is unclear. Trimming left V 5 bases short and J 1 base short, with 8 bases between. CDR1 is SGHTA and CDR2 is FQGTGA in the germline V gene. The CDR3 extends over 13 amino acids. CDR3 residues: CASSTAKNTEAFF. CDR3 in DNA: TGTGCCAGCAGCACCGCCAAGAACACTGAAGCTTTCTTT. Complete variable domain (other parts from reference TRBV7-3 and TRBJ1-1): GAGVSQTPSNKVTEKGKYVELRCDPISGHTALYWYRQSLGQGPEFLIYFQGTGAADDSGLPNDRFFAVRPEGSVSTLKIQRTERGDSAVYLCASSTAKNTEAFFGQGTRLTVV.

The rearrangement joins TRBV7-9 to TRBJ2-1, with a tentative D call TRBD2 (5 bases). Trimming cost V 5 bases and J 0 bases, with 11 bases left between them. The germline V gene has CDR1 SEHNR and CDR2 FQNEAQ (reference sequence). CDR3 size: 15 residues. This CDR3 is CASSRSSSSYNEQFF. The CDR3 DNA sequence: TGTGCCAGCAGCCGCTCTAGCAGCTCCTACAATGAGCAGTTCTTC.

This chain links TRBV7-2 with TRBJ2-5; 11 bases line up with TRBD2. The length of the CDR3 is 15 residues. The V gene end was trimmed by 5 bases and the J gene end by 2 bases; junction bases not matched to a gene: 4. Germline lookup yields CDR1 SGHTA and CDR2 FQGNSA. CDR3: CASSRRLAGQETQYF. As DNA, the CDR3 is TGTGCCAGCAGCCGCAGACTAGCGGGACAAGAGACCCAGTACTTC.

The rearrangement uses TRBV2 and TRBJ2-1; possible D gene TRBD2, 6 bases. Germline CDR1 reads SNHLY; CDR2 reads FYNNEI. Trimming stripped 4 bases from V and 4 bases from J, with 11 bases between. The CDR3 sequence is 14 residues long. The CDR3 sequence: CASSVPGLYNEQFF. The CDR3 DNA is TGTGCCAGCAGTGTACCGGGACTTTACAATGAGCAGTTCTTC.

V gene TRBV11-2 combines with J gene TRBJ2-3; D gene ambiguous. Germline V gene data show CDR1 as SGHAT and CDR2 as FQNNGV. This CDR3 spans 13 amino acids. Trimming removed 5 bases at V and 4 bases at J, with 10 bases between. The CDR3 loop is CASSRLGADTQYF. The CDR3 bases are TGTGCCAGCAGCCGGCTGGGTGCAGATACGCAGTATTTT.

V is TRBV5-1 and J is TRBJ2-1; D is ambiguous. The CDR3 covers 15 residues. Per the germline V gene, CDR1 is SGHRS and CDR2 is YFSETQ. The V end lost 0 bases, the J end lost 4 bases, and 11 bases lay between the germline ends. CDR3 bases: TGCGCCAGCAGCTTGGGTTCGGAGAGGTACAATGAGCAGTTCTTC. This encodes CASSLGSERYNEQFF. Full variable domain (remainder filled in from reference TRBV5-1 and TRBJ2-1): KAGVTQTPRYLIKTRGQQVTLSCSPISGHRSVSWYQQTPGQGLQFLFEYFSETQRNKGNFPGRFSGRQFSNSRSEMNVSTLELGDSALYLCASSLGSERYNEQFFGPGTRLTVL.

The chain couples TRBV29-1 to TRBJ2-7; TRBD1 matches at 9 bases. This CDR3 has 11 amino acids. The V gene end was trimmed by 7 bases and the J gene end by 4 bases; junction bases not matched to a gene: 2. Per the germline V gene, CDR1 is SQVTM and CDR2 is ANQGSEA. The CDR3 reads CSGGTGYEQYF. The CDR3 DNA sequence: TGCAGCGGTGGGACAGGGTACGAGCAGTACTTC.